The present T cell receptor (beta chain) was sequenced within a study of blood T cell repertoires in COVID-19. Clinical history as reported by participants underpinned cohort assignment. Trimming took off 0 bases at V and 6 bases at J, with 9 bases between the two ends. Germline lookup yields CDR1 MGHRA and CDR2 YSYEKL. This CDR3 contains 15 residues. In the original analysis: For nucleated cells, counts were estimated from reference gene primer amplification. TCRdb's copy holds only in-frame clones and misses some; the assay was immunoSEQ multiplex PCR. The DNA gave D and trimming, while V, J and clone size come from that table. The sample lists approximately 81,000 clones, roughly 89% seen once, with 1.2% in the top ten.

This TCR was recovered from a woman in her forties or fifties with acute COVID-19. The V and J genes are TRBV4-1 and TRBJ1-6; TRBD1 might be the D (5 bases). The sample taken for sequencing was PBMCs or T cells enriched from blood (not recorded which). The CDR3 region is CASSQDPGSNSPLHF. DNA of the CDR3: TGCGCCAGCAGCCAAGATCCAGGGTCTAATTCACCCCTCCACTTT.